These T cell receptor beta chains were read from a single sample in a study of metastatic and nonmetastatic thyroid tumors. Using MiXCR, TCRdb reanalyzed the PCR reads. Found here are around 16,000 clones, about 15% of them singletons; the top ten hold roughly 17%. Material: blood. The receptor source for this set is a female donor with papillary thyroid cancer or a benign thyroid nodule (not recorded which). Some clones in this sample may be carry-over from other donors' samples. Both conserved end residues are part of each CDR3. Fields, in order: clone size, V gene, D gene, CDR3 length, J gene, CDR3 protein, CDR3 DNA. A D gene is named only where the DNA matches it firmly. For some rows the clone size is stated as once, few or many, or as a class when expanded; others skip it.

size: medium-sized; V: TRBV2; D: -; length: 13; J: TRBJ1-2; CDR3: CASRPDSDYGYTF; DNA: TGTGCCAGCAGGCCGGACAGTGACTATGGCTACACCTTC
size: many; V: TRBV5-5; D: -; length: 11; J: TRBJ1-6; CDR3: CASSQDSPLHF; DNA: TGTGCCAGCAGCCAAGATTCACCCCTCCACTTT
size: many; V: TRBV7-2; D: TRBD2; length: 16; J: TRBJ2-5; CDR3: CASSLRGGVWGETQYF; DNA: TGTGCCAGCAGCTTACGGGGAGGGGTTTGGGGAGAGACCCAGTACTTC
size: many; V: TRBV29-1; D: -; length: 15; J: TRBJ2-2; CDR3: CSVELVAKNTGELFF; DNA: TGCAGCGTTGAATTAGTAGCGAAGAACACCGGGGAGCTGTTTTTT
size: medium-sized; V: TRBV12-3/TRBV12-4; D: TRBD2; length: 16; J: TRBJ2-7; CDR3: CASSSPGTSAPYEQYF; DNA: TGTGCCAGCAGTTCCCCCGGGACTAGCGCGCCCTACGAGCAGTACTTC
size: many; V: TRBV19; D: -; length: 13; J: TRBJ1-5; CDR3: CATADTFNQPQHF; DNA: TGTGCCACCGCGGACACTTTCAATCAGCCCCAGCATTTT
size: many; V: TRBV7-9; D: -; length: 15; J: TRBJ2-7; CDR3: CASSSPGPKVGEQYF; DNA: TGTGCCAGCAGCTCGCCGGGTCCCAAGGTGGGGGAGCAGTACTTC
size: many; V: TRBV12-5; D: TRBD1; length: 15; J: TRBJ2-5; CDR3: CASGSGQVYQETQYF; DNA: TGTGCTAGTGGTTCGGGACAGGTCTACCAAGAGACCCAGTACTTC
size: many; V: TRBV12-3/TRBV12-4; D: -; length: 13; J: TRBJ1-5; CDR3: CASSFALRQPQHF; DNA: TGTGCCAGCAGCTTTGCCCTTAGACAGCCCCAGCATTTT
size: -; V: TRBV11-2; D: TRBD1; length: 17; J: TRBJ1-3; CDR3: CASSLGDRSLSGNTIYF; DNA: TGTGCCAGCAGCTTAGGGGACAGGAGCCTCTCTGGAAACACCATATATTTT
size: medium-sized; V: TRBV25-1; D: -; length: 16; J: TRBJ1-2; CDR3: CASIGGHAQGPYGYTF; DNA: TGTGCCAGCATCGGGGGCCATGCACAGGGCCCATATGGCTACACCTTC
size: few; V: TRBV2; D: -; length: 12; J: TRBJ2-7; CDR3: CASSEARLHQYF; DNA: TGTGCCAGCAGTGAAGCTAGACTTCATCAGTACTTC
size: medium-sized; V: TRBV6-1; D: -; length: 13; J: TRBJ2-7; CDR3: CASRRLGDYEQYF; DNA: TGTGCCAGCAGGAGACTCGGTGACTACGAGCAGTACTTC
size: -; V: TRBV4-2; D: TRBD2; length: 15; J: TRBJ2-1; CDR3: CASSQDAGAYNEQFF; DNA: TGTGCCAGCAGCCAGGATGCGGGAGCCTACAATGAGCAGTTCTTC
size: many; V: TRBV9; D: -; length: 15; J: TRBJ2-3; CDR3: CASSVRLRDGDTQYF; DNA: TGTGCCAGCAGCGTACGACTCCGGGATGGAGATACGCAGTATTTT
size: -; V: TRBV5-4; D: -; length: 11; J: TRBJ2-5; CDR3: CASSPGETQYF; DNA: TGTGCCAGCAGTCCCGGGGAGACCCAGTACTTC
size: many; V: TRBV5-6; D: -; length: 19; J: TRBJ1-4; CDR3: CASSPPDTVSNLFNEKLFF; DNA: TGTGCCAGCAGCCCCCCCGACACCGTTTCCAACCTCTTTAATGAAAAACTGTTTTTT
size: many; V: TRBV7-2; D: TRBD2; length: 15; J: TRBJ2-1; CDR3: CASSISGSSYNEQFF; DNA: TGTGCCAGCAGCATTAGCGGGAGCTCCTACAATGAGCAGTTCTTC
size: -; V: TRBV9; D: TRBD2; length: 13; J: TRBJ2-7; CDR3: CASSGEGREEQYF; DNA: TGTGCCAGCAGTGGGGAGGGTAGAGAAGAGCAGTACTTC
size: -; V: TRBV28; D: -; length: 14; J: TRBJ2-7; CDR3: CASTPIGASYEQYF; DNA: TGTGCCAGCACCCCAATAGGGGCCTCCTACGAGCAGTACTTC
size: -; V: TRBV5-6; D: TRBD1; length: 16; J: TRBJ1-2; CDR3: CASSLRSRDRVFGYTF; DNA: TGTGCCAGCAGCTTAAGGTCCCGGGACAGGGTGTTCGGCTACACCTTC
size: -; V: TRBV2; D: -; length: 13; J: TRBJ1-2; CDR3: CASSVQGGYGYTF; DNA: TGTGCCAGCAGTGTACAGGGCGGCTATGGCTACACCTTC
size: many; V: TRBV30; D: TRBD1; length: 12; J: TRBJ1-3; CDR3: CASGQGRNTIYF; DNA: TGTGCATCGGGACAGGGAAGAAACACCATATATTTT
size: -; V: TRBV20-1; D: -; length: 12; J: TRBJ2-1; CDR3: CSATWTPNEQFF; DNA: TGCAGTGCTACCTGGACCCCGAATGAGCAGTTCTTC
size: many; V: TRBV18; D: TRBD1; length: 15; J: TRBJ2-7; CDR3: CASSPRGDRGYEQYF; DNA: TGTGCCAGCTCCCCGCGGGGAGACAGGGGATACGAGCAGTACTTC
size: many; V: TRBV5-1; D: -; length: 13; J: TRBJ1-2; CDR3: CASSLEQVQGYTF; DNA: TGCGCCAGCAGCTTGGAGCAGGTTCAAGGCTACACCTTC
size: many; V: TRBV4-2; D: -; length: 16; J: TRBJ2-3; CDR3: CASSQAGHISTDTQYF; DNA: TGTGCCAGCAGCCAAGCGGGACATATTAGCACAGATACGCAGTATTTT
size: many; V: TRBV20-1; D: TRBD2; length: 14; J: TRBJ2-3; CDR3: CSARDAGGADTQYF; DNA: TGCAGTGCTAGAGATGCGGGAGGGGCAGATACGCAGTATTTT
size: many; V: TRBV7-9; D: -; length: 14; J: TRBJ2-1; CDR3: CASSLDSTSTEQFF; DNA: TGTGCCAGCAGCTTAGATTCGACGTCCACCGAGCAGTTCTTC
size: -; V: TRBV6-2/TRBV6-3; D: TRBD1; length: 19; J: TRBJ1-2; CDR3: CASSYEGAVVGTGFYGYTF; DNA: TGTGCCAGCAGTTACGAGGGTGCCGTAGTCGGGACAGGGTTCTACGGCTACACCTTC
size: -; V: TRBV11-2; D: -; length: 19; J: TRBJ2-2; CDR3: CASSLGIGRTALFTGELFF; DNA: TGTGCCAGCAGCTTAGGGATCGGTCGGACAGCCCTCTTCACCGGGGAGCTGTTTTTT
size: few; V: TRBV7-7; D: -; length: 14; J: TRBJ2-3; CDR3: CASSLNGGTDTQYF; DNA: TGCGCCAGCAGTCTGAACGGGGGCACAGATACGCAGTATTTT
size: medium-sized; V: TRBV6-1; D: -; length: 13; J: TRBJ1-5; CDR3: CASTGGQDQPQHF; DNA: TGTGCCAGCACTGGGGGGCAGGATCAGCCCCAGCATTTT
size: many; V: TRBV12-5; D: TRBD2; length: 15; J: TRBJ2-1; CDR3: CASGLASGGYNEQFF; DNA: TGTGCTAGTGGTTTAGCTAGCGGGGGGTACAATGAGCAGTTCTTC
size: medium-sized; V: TRBV12-5; D: -; length: 15; J: TRBJ2-1; CDR3: CASGLGHGAADEQFF; DNA: TGTGCTAGTGGTTTGGGACACGGAGCTGCAGATGAGCAGTTCTTC
size: medium-sized; V: TRBV28; D: -; length: 14; J: TRBJ2-7; CDR3: CASSFSGQIYGQYF; DNA: TGTGCCAGCAGTTTCTCTGGGCAGATCTACGGGCAGTACTTC
size: many; V: TRBV2; D: -; length: 14; J: TRBJ1-2; CDR3: CASRGETSNYGYTF; DNA: TGTGCCAGCAGGGGGGAGACTTCTAACTATGGCTACACCTTC
size: medium-sized; V: TRBV28; D: -; length: 15; J: TRBJ1-5; CDR3: CASSPTLGENQPQHF; DNA: TGTGCCAGCAGCCCTACCCTCGGAGAGAATCAGCCCCAGCATTTT
size: medium-sized; V: TRBV28; D: -; length: 12; J: TRBJ1-6; CDR3: CASSYRSSPLHF; DNA: TGTGCCAGCAGCTATAGGAGTTCACCCCTCCACTTT
size: -; V: TRBV5-1; D: -; length: 15; J: TRBJ1-1; CDR3: CASSLRAGGNTEAFF; DNA: TGCGCCAGCAGCTTGAGGGCAGGAGGGAACACTGAAGCTTTCTTT
size: many; V: TRBV15; D: TRBD1; length: 16; J: TRBJ1-1; CDR3: CATSRGSPGQGIEAFF; DNA: TGTGCCACCAGCAGAGGGTCGCCGGGACAGGGAATTGAAGCTTTCTTT
size: many; V: TRBV6-5; D: TRBD1; length: 18; J: TRBJ1-3; CDR3: CASRSDSSLDRAGNTIYF; DNA: TGTGCCAGCAGATCCGACTCTTCCTTGGACAGGGCTGGAAACACCATATATTTT
size: medium-sized; V: TRBV28; D: TRBD1; length: 14; J: TRBJ1-2; CDR3: CASSAGGLNYGYTF; DNA: TGTGCCAGCAGTGCAGGGGGCCTTAACTATGGCTACACCTTC
size: few; V: TRBV6-1; D: -; length: 16; J: TRBJ1-6; CDR3: CDSTPGGGLKDSPLHF; DNA: TGTGACAGCACCCCCGGGGGAGGGTTAAAGGATTCACCCCTCCACTTT
size: many; V: TRBV3-1; D: -; length: 15; J: TRBJ1-4; CDR3: CASSLGTSANEKLFF; DNA: TGTGCCAGCAGCCTAGGAACGTCGGCTAATGAAAAACTGTTTTTT
size: many; V: TRBV10-2; D: -; length: 16; J: TRBJ1-1; CDR3: CASSDPRQVSNTEAFF; DNA: TGCGCCAGCAGTGACCCTAGACAGGTCTCGAACACTGAAGCTTTCTTT
size: -; V: TRBV6-9; D: TRBD1; length: 21; J: TRBJ2-3; CDR3: CASSYSNTGQASAGSTDTQYF; DNA: TGTGCCAGCAGTTACTCGAATACGGGACAGGCCTCTGCGGGGAGCACAGATACGCAGTATTTT
size: many; V: TRBV7-9; D: -; length: 14; J: TRBJ1-4; CDR3: CASSFGTGQEKLFF; DNA: TGTGCCAGCAGCTTCGGAACAGGGCAGGAAAAACTGTTTTTT
size: many; V: TRBV7-2; D: TRBD1; length: 14; J: TRBJ2-5; CDR3: CASSSDRGLETQYF; DNA: TGTGCCAGCAGCTCTGACAGGGGGCTAGAGACCCAGTACTTC
size: many; V: TRBV20-1; D: -; length: 14; J: TRBJ2-1; CDR3: CSAREQLANNEQFF; DNA: TGCAGTGCTAGAGAACAACTGGCAAACAATGAGCAGTTCTTC
size: many; V: TRBV30; D: -; length: 12; J: TRBJ1-1; CDR3: CAWSVHVAEAFF; DNA: TGTGCCTGGAGTGTACACGTCGCTGAAGCTTTCTTT
size: -; V: TRBV6-1; D: -; length: 15; J: TRBJ1-5; CDR3: CASRGEAWSNQPQHF; DNA: TGTGCCAGCAGGGGGGAGGCATGGAGCAATCAGCCCCAGCATTTT
size: -; V: TRBV12-3/TRBV12-4; D: -; length: 13; J: TRBJ1-1; CDR3: CASSPAGNTESFF; DNA: TGTGCCAGCAGTCCGGCAGGTAACACTGAATCTTTCTTT
size: medium-sized; V: TRBV12-3/TRBV12-4; D: -; length: 15; J: TRBJ2-3; CDR3: CASSPVERGTDTQYF; DNA: TGTGCCAGCAGCCCCGTCGAGCGGGGCACAGATACGCAGTATTTT
size: -; V: TRBV5-5; D: -; length: 14; J: TRBJ2-7; CDR3: CASSRSGGFYEQYF; DNA: TGTGCCAGCAGCCGATCCGGGGGTTTTTACGAGCAGTACTTC
size: medium-sized; V: TRBV28; D: TRBD1; length: 16; J: TRBJ2-6; CDR3: CASSAPGGSGANVLTF; DNA: TGTGCCAGCAGCGCTCCAGGGGGCTCTGGGGCCAACGTCCTGACTTTC